This T cell receptor beta chain was retrieved from a study of blood T cell repertoires in COVID-19. Study at large: Samples taken during acute and convalescent COVID-19 were collected in the United States, Italy and Spain. The cDNA or gDNA used as material had been derived from T cells, B-cell-depleted T cells, or PBMCs.

Sequenced by immunoSEQ multiplex PCR; TCRdb stores in-frame clones only, minus some. The table shows tens of thousands of clones, with roughly four fifths occurring only once. Seattle's cohort entered during active infection and was followed longitudinally. Germline V CDR1 and CDR2: SGHRS, YFSETQ. The CDR3 covers 14 residues. Trimming took 1 base from V and 2 from J, leaving 9 bases between them. This chain links TRBV5-1 with TRBJ1-2; D not resolved. The clonotype comes from a man aged 80 or over with COVID-19, enrolled during active disease. The material sequenced was peripheral blood. CDR3 bases: TGCGCCAGCAGCTTGAGTCCAGGAAACTATGGCTACACCTTC. It specifies CASSLSPGNYGYTF.